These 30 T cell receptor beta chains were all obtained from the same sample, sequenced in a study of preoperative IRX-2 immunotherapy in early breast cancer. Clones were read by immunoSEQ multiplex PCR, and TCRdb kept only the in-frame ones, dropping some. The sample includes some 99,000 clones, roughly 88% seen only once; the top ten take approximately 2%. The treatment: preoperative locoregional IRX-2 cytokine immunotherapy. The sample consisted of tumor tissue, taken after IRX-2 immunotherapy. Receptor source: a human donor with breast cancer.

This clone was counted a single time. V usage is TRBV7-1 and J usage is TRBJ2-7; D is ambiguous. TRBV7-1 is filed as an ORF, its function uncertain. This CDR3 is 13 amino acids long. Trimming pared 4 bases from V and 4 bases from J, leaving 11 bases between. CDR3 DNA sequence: TGTGCCAGCAGCTTAGCCGGGCGGTACGAGCAGTACTTC. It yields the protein CASSLAGRYEQYF.

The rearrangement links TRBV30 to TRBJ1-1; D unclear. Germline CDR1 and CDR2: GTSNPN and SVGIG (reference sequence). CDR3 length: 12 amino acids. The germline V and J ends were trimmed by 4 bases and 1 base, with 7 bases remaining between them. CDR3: CAWTKGNTEAFF. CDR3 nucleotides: TGTGCCTGGACGAAAGGGAACACTGAAGCTTTCTTT. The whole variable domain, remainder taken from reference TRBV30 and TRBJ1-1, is SQTIHQWPATLVQPVGSPLSLECTVEGTSNPNLYWYRQAAGRGLQLLFYSVGIGQISSEVPQNLSASRPQDRQFILSSKKLLLSDSGFYLCAWTKGNTEAFFGQGTRLTVV.

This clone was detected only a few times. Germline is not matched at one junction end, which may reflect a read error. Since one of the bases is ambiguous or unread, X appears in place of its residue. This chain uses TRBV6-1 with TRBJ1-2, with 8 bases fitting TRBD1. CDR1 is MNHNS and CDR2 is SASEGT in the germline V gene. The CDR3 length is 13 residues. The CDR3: CAXSEGQGYGYTF. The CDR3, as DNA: TGTGCCAKCAGTGAAGGACAGGGCTATGGCTACACCTTC.

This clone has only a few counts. The CDR3 nucleotides read TGCGCCAGCAGCTTGGGGGGCTCTGGGGCCAACGTCCTGACTTTC. Translation gives CASSLGGSGANVLTF. The chain combines TRBV5-1 with TRBJ2-6; D unresolved. CDR3 length: 15 residues. Trimming took off 0 bases at V and 0 bases at J, with 4 bases between the two ends. The germline gives CDR1 SGHRS, CDR2 YFSETQ. Full variable domain (rest looked up from reference TRBV5-1 and TRBJ2-6): KAGVTQTPRYLIKTRGQQVTLSCSPISGHRSVSWYQQTPGQGLQFLFEYFSETQRNKGNFPGRFSGRQFSNSRSEMNVSTLELGDSALYLCASSLGGSGANVLTFGAGSRLTVL.

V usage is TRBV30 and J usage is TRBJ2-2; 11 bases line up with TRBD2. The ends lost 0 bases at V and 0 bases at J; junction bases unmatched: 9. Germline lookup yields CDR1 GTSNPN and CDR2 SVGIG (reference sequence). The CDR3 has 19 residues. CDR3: CAWSVLRTSGPSNTGELFF. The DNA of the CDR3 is TGTGCCTGGAGTGTACTCCGGACTAGCGGGCCATCGAACACCGGGGAGCTGTTTTTT.

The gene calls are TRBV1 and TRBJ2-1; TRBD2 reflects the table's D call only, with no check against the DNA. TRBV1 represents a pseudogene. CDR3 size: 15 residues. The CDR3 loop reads CASSLRPSGGDEQFF. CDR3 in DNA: TGCGCCAGCAGCCTTAGACCTAGCGGGGGCGATGAGCAGTTCTTC.

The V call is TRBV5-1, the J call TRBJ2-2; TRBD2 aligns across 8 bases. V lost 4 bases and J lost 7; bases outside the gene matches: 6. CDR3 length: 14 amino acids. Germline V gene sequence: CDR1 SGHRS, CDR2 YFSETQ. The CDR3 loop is CASSAGLVGGELFF. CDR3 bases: TGCGCCAGCAGCGCGGGACTAGTGGGCGGGGAGCTGTTTTTT.

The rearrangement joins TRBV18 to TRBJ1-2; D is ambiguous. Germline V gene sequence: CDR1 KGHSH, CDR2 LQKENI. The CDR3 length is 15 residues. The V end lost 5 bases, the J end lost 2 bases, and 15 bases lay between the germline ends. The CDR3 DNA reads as TGTGCCAGCTCATTCGCCCAAACGACGAACTATGGCTACACCTTC. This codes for CASSFAQTTNYGYTF.

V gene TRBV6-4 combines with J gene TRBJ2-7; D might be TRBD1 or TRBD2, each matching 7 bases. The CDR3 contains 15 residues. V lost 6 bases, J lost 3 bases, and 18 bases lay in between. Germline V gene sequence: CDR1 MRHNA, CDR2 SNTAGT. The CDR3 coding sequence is TGTGCCAGCAGCCGGGGACAGTCGGGGGGCTACGAGCAGTACTTC. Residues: CASSRGQSGGYEQYF.

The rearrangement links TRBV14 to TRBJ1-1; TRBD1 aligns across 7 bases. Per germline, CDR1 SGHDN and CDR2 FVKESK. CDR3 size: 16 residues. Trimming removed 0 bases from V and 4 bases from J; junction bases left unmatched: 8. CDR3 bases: TGTGCCAGCAGCCAAGATGGCAGGGGGGCATTCACTGAAGCTTTCTTT. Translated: CASSQDGRGAFTEAFF.

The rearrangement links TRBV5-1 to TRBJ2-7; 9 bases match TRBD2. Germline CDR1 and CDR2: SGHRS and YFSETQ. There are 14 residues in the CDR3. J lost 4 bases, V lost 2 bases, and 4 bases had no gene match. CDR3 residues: CASSLVLAGYEQYF. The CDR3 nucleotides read TGCGCCAGCAGCTTAGTCCTAGCGGGGTACGAGCAGTACTTC.

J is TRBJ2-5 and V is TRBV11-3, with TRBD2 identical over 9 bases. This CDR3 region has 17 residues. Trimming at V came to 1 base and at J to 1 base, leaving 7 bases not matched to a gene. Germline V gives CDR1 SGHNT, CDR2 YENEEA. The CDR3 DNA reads TGTGCCAGCAGCTTAGGAGGTGCGGGGGGGCCCCAAGAGACCCAGTACTTC. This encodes CASSLGGAGGPQETQYF.

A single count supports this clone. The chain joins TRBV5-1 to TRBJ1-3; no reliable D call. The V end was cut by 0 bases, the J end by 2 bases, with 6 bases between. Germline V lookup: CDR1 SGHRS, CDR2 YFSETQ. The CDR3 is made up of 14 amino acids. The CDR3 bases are TGCGCCAGCAGCTTGGAACTTCCTGGAAACACCATATATTTT. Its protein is CASSLELPGNTIYF.

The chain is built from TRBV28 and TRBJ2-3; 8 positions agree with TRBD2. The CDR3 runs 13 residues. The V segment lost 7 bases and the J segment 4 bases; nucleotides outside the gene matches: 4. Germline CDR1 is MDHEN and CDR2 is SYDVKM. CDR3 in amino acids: CASIPGGADTQYF. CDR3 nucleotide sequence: TGTGCCAGCATCCCGGGGGGGGCAGATACGCAGTATTTT.

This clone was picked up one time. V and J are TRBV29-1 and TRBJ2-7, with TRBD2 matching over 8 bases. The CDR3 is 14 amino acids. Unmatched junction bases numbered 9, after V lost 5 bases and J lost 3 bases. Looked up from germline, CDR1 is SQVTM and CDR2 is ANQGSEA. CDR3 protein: CSVSGGVSFYEQYF. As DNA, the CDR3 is TGCAGCGTTAGCGGGGGTGTCTCGTTCTACGAGCAGTACTTC.

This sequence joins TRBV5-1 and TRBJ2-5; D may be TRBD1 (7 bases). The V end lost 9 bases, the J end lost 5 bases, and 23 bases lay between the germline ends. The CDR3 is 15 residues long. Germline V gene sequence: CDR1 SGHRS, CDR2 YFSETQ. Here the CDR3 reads CATQVGGQGGETQYF. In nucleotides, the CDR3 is TGCGCCACCCAAGTTGGGGGCCAGGGGGGTGAGACCCAGTACTTC.

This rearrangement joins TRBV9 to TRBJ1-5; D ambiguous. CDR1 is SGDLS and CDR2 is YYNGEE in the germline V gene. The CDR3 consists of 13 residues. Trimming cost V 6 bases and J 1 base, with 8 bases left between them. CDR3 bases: TGTGCCAGCAAAGGCGAGAGCAATCAGCCCCAGCATTTT. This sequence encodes CASKGESNQPQHF.

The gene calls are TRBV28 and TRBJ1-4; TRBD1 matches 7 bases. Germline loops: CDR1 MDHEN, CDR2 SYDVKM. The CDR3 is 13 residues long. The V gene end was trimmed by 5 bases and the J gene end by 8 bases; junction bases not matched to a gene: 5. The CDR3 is CASSPGTAEKLFF. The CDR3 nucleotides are TGTGCCAGCAGTCCTGGGACAGCCGAAAAACTGTTTTTT.

CDR3 region: CASSSLSPRQGSGNQPQHF. CDR3 coding DNA: TGTGCCAGCAGTTCTCTCTCCCCCCGACAGGGTAGCGGCAATCAGCCCCAGCATTTT. The chain is built from TRBV6-8 and TRBJ1-5, with 7 nucleotides matching TRBD1. The CDR3 consists of 19 residues. Trimming removed 4 bases from V and 2 bases from J; junction bases left unmatched: 17. Germline V gives CDR1 MNHGY, CDR2 SAAAGT.

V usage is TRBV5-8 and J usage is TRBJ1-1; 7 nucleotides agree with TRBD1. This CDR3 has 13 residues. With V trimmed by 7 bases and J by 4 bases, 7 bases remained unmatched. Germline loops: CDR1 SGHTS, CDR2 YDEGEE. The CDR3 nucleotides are TGTGCCAGCGAGGTAGGGGGCATCACTGAAGCTTTCTTT. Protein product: CASEVGGITEAFF. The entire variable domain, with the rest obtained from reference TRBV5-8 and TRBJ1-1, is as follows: EAGVTQSPTHLIKTRGQQATLRCSPISGHTSVYWYQQALGLGLQFLLWYDEGEERNRGNFPPRFSGRQFPNYSSELNVNALELEDSALYLCASEVGGITEAFFGQGTRLTVV.

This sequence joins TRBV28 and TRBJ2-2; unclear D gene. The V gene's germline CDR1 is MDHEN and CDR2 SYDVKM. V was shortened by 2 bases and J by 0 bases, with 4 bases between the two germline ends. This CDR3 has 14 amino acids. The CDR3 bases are TGTGCCAGCAGTTTAATTCCGAACACCGGGGAGCTGTTTTTT. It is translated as CASSLIPNTGELFF.

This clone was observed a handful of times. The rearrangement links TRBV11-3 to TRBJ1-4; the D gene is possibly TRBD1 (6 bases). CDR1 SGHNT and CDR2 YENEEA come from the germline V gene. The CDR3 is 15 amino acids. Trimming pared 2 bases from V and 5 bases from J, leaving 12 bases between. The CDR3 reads CASSLTGTLNEKLFF. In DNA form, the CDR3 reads TGTGCCAGCAGCTTAACCGGGACATTGAATGAAAAACTGTTTTTT.

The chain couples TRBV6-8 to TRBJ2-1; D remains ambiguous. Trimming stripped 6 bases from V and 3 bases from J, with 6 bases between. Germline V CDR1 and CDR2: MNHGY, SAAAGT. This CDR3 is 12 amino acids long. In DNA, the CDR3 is TGTGCCAGCAGGCTCGGCTACAATGAGCAGTTCTTC. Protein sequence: CASRLGYNEQFF.

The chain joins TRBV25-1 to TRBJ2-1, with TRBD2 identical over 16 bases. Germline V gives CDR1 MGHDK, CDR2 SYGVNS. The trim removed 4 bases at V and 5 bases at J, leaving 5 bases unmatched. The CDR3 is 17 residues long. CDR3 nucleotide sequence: TGTGCCAGCAGTGCGGGACTAGCGGGAGGGCCCCACAATGAGCAGTTCTTC. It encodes CASSAGLAGGPHNEQFF.

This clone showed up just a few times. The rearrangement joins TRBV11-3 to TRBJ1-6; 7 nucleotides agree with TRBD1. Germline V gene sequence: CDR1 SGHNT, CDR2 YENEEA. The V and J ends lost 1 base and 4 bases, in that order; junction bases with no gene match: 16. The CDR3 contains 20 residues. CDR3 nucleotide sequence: TGTGCCAGCAGCTTAGGATACAGGGGTCTTCGACATCCTTATAATTCACCCCTCCACTTT. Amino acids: CASSLGYRGLRHPYNSPLHF. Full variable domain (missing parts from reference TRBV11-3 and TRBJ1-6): EAGVVQSPRYKIIEKKQPVAFWCNPISGHNTLYWYLQNLGQGPELLIRYENEEAVDDSQLPKDRFSAERLKGVDSTLKIQPAELGDSAVYLCASSLGYRGLRHPYNSPLHFGNGTRLTVT.

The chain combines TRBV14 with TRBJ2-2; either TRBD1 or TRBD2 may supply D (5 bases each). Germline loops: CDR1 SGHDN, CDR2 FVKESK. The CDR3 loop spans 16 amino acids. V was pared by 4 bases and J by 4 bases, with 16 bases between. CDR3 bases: TGTGCCAGCAGCCTGATCGGAGGACACCTCACCGGGGAGCTGTTTTTT. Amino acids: CASSLIGGHLTGELFF.

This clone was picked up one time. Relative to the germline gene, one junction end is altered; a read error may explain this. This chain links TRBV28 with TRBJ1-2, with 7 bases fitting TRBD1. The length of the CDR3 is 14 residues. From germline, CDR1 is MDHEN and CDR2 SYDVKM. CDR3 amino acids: CASSSGTVIYGYTF. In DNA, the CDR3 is TGTGCCAGCAGTTCCGGGACAGTTATTTATGGCTATACCTTC.

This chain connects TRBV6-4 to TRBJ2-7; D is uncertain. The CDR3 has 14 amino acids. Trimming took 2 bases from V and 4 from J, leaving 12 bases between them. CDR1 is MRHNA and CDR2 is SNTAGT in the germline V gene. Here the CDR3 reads CASSDRAPIYEQYF. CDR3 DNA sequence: TGTGCCAGCAGTGACAGGGCGCCCATTTACGAGCAGTACTTC.

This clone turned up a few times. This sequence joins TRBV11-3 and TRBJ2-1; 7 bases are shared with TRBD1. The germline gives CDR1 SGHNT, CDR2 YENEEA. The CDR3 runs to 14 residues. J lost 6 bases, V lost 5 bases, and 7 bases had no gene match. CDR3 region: CASSARTGVNEQFF. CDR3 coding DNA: TGTGCCAGCAGCGCAAGAACAGGGGTCAATGAGCAGTTCTTC.

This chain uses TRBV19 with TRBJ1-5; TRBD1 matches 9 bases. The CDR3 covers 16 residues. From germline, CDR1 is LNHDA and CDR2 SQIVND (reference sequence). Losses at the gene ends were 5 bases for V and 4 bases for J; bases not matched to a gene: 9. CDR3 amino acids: CASSPSDRGVNQPQHF. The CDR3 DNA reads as TGTGCCAGTAGTCCATCGGACAGGGGAGTAAATCAGCCCCAGCATTTT.